Described below is a single T cell receptor beta chain sequence and its context. It has no known antigen specificity. A roughly 2.5 ml peripheral blood sample was drawn into PAXgene tubes per donor and stored at -80°C. Without T cell sorting, total RNA was isolated from whole blood using the PAXgene blood miRNA kit on an automated QIAcube. Peripheral blood from monozygotic twin pairs concordant or discordant for inflammatory bowel disease was subjected to deep TCRalpha and TCRbeta repertoire profiling with unique molecular barcoding. Smoking habits were recorded for all twin pairs, and each individual was classified as a current, former or never smoker. The source of the sample is a study of monozygotic twins with inflammatory bowel disease (dated by TCRdb to about 2019). Notes on the research overall: A total of some 30 monozygotic twin pairs were included in the full study, comprising nine German pairs (four IBD-concordant, five IBD-discordant) and 19 IBD-discordant Danish pairs. Each individual had, on average, about 151 000 unique TCRalpha sequences and 181 000 unique TCRbeta sequences available for analysis. The search for disease-associated traits relied mainly on comparing IBD patients with their genetically identical healthy co-twins within discordant pairs. The full study reports these points: IBD patients had lower TCRbeta repertoire diversity, measured by the inverse Simpson index, than their healthy co-twins. Compared with healthy twins, IBD patients shared fewer clonotypes with other individuals, and the difference was most pronounced in patients with signs of disease activity. Because patients were on differing immunosuppressive treatments, the repertoires may have picked up extra background noise and inter-individual variability. No difference in repertoire similarity was observed between concordant and discordant twins, possibly owing to limited statistical power. Different T cell subtypes could not be distinguished in the analysis. No single strong signal or clonotype linked to IBD turned up in the results, so the idea that one exists was not supported.

Preparation of the library involved 5' RACE. Each TCR library was prepared from 3,000 to 4,500 ng of total RNA. cDNA was synthesized with SMARTScribe reverse transcriptase in eight separate reactions per sample. Unique molecular identifiers containing a 6-nucleotide sample barcode were introduced through template switching during cDNA synthesis. TCRalpha and TCRbeta cDNA was amplified in two nested PCRs of approximately 17 and 9 cycles, and bead purification was carried out after each PCR. Before amplification, the cDNA was both treated with uracil DNA-glycosylase and purified with the QIAquick PCR purification kit. The second PCR added Illumina TruSeq-compatible adapters along with sample-specific barcodes. Library quality and concentration were checked on TapeStation and Qubit, and libraries were pooled at 5 ng each. The pooled libraries were sequenced with 2 x 100 bp reads and custom sequencing primers on an Illumina HiSeq2500 single-index Rapid Run. The paper's processing steps were these. MiGEC version 1.2.6 was used for UMI-based consensus assembly, which corrected PCR and sequencing errors. MiXCR version 2.1.1 was used for V(D)J alignment, clonotype assembly and CDR3 extraction. To normalise gene usage, clonotype sharing and MAIT/NKT TCR abundance, the analysis used the top 1000, 10 000 and 20 000 clonotypes per sample. Diversity was computed as the inverse Simpson index with the vegan R package after downsampling to 27 000 UMIs. Statistical testing used paired Mann-Whitney U tests on the discordant twin pairs and applied Benjamini-Hochberg correction for multiple testing. The reads went through TCRdb reprocessing, and each CDR3 protein sequence gets one entry with no DNA. V and J calls and clone size were set by TCRdb, not the authors. The sample's table covers some 170,000 distinct CDR3 sequences. The ten top clones hold 2.4% of the sample.

The CDR3 measures 12 amino acids from cysteine to phenylalanine. Only the protein sequence is given. CDR1 is given as PRHDT and CDR2 as FYEKMQ, both from the germline V gene (reference sequence). Material for sequencing was blood. The chain links TRBV13 with TRBJ2-2. The clonotype originates from a human donor with ulcerative colitis or Crohn's disease, or a healthy co-twin of an affected twin (not recorded which). CDR3 loop: CASSLSAGELFF.